This T cell receptor (beta chain) was obtained from a study of cytomegalovirus exposure and HLA in healthy donors (dated by TCRdb to about 2017). At the level of the whole study: In an earlier analysis of some 550 of the donors, 250 to 300 Gb of sequence data and 117 million unique TCR beta sequences from roughly 200 million T cells were reported. Roughly 290 gigabases of sequencing data and 91 million or so unique TCR sequences made up an early release that covered nearly 650 HLA-typed donors. Of the roughly 400 genotyped donors, approximately 83% fell in the genetic ancestry cluster associated with self-reported Caucasian donors. The study was designed to test whether signatures of past pathogen exposure could be identified by cataloging public T cell receptors. The study profiled the T cell repertoires of more than 500 subjects by immunosequencing and related them to cytomegalovirus serostatus. In addition to the first cohort of roughly 700 subjects, a separate validation cohort of under 150 different subjects was used. High-throughput TCR immunosequencing, statistical association of individual TCRs with disease status, and machine learning were combined to predict cytomegalovirus infection status. A later analysis re-examined previously published TCR beta repertoires from about 700 donors and added high-resolution HLA genotyping to investigate patterns of TCR occurrence. In the later analysis, no new phenotypic data were used to find candidate immune exposures; instead, reliance was placed on TCR beta sequences and their occurrence across donors. To decide whether each TCR beta V gene segment behaved as functional or pseudogenic, an earlier analysis of some 600 of the donors relied on high-throughput TCR beta sequencing. Donor age, sex, ethnicity and CMV serostatus were collected together with the repertoire data. In a later genetic analysis, genome-wide SNP genotypes for about 55% of the roughly 700 donors were used, and that subset was treated as a discovery cohort. Every discovery cohort repertoire had been produced on one sequencing platform. HLA typing included class I and class II loci at four-digit resolution. Typing coverage differed by locus: A, B, C, DRB1 and DQB1 were typed in about 629-630 donors, DQA1 in roughly 510, DPA1 in 600 to 610, and DPB1 in roughly 470. A few DR-DQ haplotypes were treated as single units for association and clustering because of strong linkage in the cohort. Across some 400 genotyped donors of the cohort, an average of about 220,000 unique TCR beta nucleotide sequences per donor were sequenced, and around 20% of those sequences were non-productive. The full study reports these points: For the cohort, immune exposure information was limited to CMV serostatus. In a later analysis, HLA-associated TCR beta chains were found to be more clonally expanded and to have lower generation probabilities than equally common non-associated chains. Some IMGT-functional V segments, including TRBV6-2 and TRBV6-3, could not be distinguished by the 87-base-pair reads and were therefore excluded. In a later genetic analysis, a missense DCLRE1C variant was associated with V-gene and J-gene trimming of TCR beta chains, and the association was replicated in an independent cohort. A few of the identified cytomegalovirus-associated TCR beta chains were confirmed in vitro to be specific for cytomegalovirus antigens. Several of the top co-occurrence clusters appeared to be linked to parvovirus B19, influenza, CMV and Epstein-Barr virus, according to a later analysis. According to a later genetic analysis, donors in an Asian-associated ancestry cluster had fewer N-insertions in productive TCRs than the roughly 660-donor mean. The authors suggested that the approach could potentially be extended to other disease states and immunological phenotypes. Linkage disequilibrium might explain the correlated functional status among segregating V segments, but an unknown experimental factor could not be excluded. Presence/absence analyses assumed roughly uniform sequencing depth across donors, an assumption that may not hold. According to a later analysis, TCR association rates differed among HLA loci, with DRB1 alleles showing the most associated TCRs and HLA-C alleles showing the fewest. In a later analysis, 15,000 to 20,000 TCR beta sequences were associated with specific HLA alleles at a false discovery rate of 0.05. Because counts were too low, about 15 rarely observed V segments, including chromosome 9 orphons, were left out of the earlier analysis of several hundred of the donors. In the study, 164 TCR beta chains were listed as associated with cytomegalovirus. In an earlier analysis of 500 to 650 of the donors, most TCR beta V segments appeared in productive rearrangements about 87% or about 30% of the time, broadly matching IMGT annotations. A further reported finding was that TCR beta sequences accurately predicted the HLA-A and HLA-B alleles for most subjects in the first cohort. Because HLA typing was unavailable for some donors at each locus, only the typed subset was used in association tests. According to a later analysis, most CMV-associated TCR beta chains appeared to be HLA-restricted, and the HLA associations seemed to be driven largely by CMV exposure. Assigning TCR associations to individual alleles was difficult when HLA alleles, especially DR and DQ, strongly co-occurred. Most TCR sequences were observed very rarely across donors, whereas some public TCRs were present in many individuals. In both the original and validation cohorts, the classifier was reported to diagnose cytomegalovirus status with high specificity and sensitivity. The sequencing pipeline was judged likely to have produced a cluster of highly shared sequence variants as a technical artifact. The cohort was sequenced for TCR beta chains only, and without alpha or paired-chain data the features that could be detected were limited.

This clone has just a few counts. It lacks a known antigen. There are no base qualities to consult, and no much larger clone falls within one base. The library was made by the immunoSEQ multiplex PCR assay. A mixture of 60 forward primers for TCR Vbeta segments and 13 reverse primers for TCR Jbeta segments was used in the multiplex PCR. Amplification of the CDR3 region of rearranged TCR beta genes was performed with a multiplex PCR assay on genomic DNA. On the Illumina HiSeq System, the amplified TCR beta libraries were sequenced as 87-base-pair reads. In the original analysis: Across the 670 or so repertoires, a later analysis counted some 80 million unique TCR beta chains, 9.5 million to 12 million of which were shared by at least two donors. To remove PCR and sequencing errors, raw reads were error-corrected and collapsed into unique sequences using a nearest-neighbor algorithm that merged closely related sequences. To assign V, D and J gene segments, CDR3 sequences were aligned to IMGT reference sequences. For a sequence to be retained, at least a six-nucleotide match to both a V gene segment and a J gene segment was required. Rearrangements were called productive when the CDR3 lacked stop codons and stayed in frame with V and J; all others were non-productive. CDR3 was defined according to IMGT convention as the region running from the second conserved V-encoded cysteine to the conserved J-encoded phenylalanine. Sequences without an unambiguous match to a single V gene segment were excluded from the earlier analysis of a few hundred of the donors. An earlier analysis of 500 to 600 of the donors classified V segments as functional when productive rearrangements were above 56.7% and as segregating when the standard deviation between donors was above 5%. A statistical classification framework was built to diagnose cytomegalovirus status from the catalog of TCR beta chain sequences. A later analysis assigned V and J genes by comparing TCR nucleotide sequences with IMGT/GENE-DB human TR gene sequences. In a later analysis, CDR3 sequences and most-parsimonious VDJ recombination scenarios were assigned using the TCRdist pipeline. In a later analysis, every TCR beta chain was defined by the combination of its CDR3 amino acid sequence and its V-gene family, and reads without a unique V-gene family were dropped. As a way to deal with suspected cross-contamination and a sequencing artifact, a later analysis dropped 450 to 700 nucleotide sequences that were highly shared and had low generation probability. In a later analysis, a clonal expansion index was calculated for each public chain from normalized within-repertoire ranks of inferred template counts. Generation probabilities in a later analysis came from a VDJ recombination model fitted to out-of-frame rearrangements, and those results were checked against IGoR. A later analysis scored TCR-TCR, TCR-HLA and TCR-CMV co-occurrence with hypergeometric tests, applying a repertoire-size bias correction to TCR pairs. A later analysis estimated false discovery rates by permuting HLA or CMV assignments 20 times. In a later analysis, co-occurring TCRs were grouped using DBSCAN, and TCRdist sequence similarity was added for clustering within HLA-allele-positive subsets. For co-occurrence clustering, repertoires with fewer than 30,000 or more than 120,000 public chains were excluded, along with roughly five repertoires with anomalous nucleotide sharing. TCRdb holds this immuneACCESS table with in-frame rearrangements only. Some clones are missing; in checked studies, unresolved V genes explain under half, and the rest has no known cause. V, J and clone size reflect that table, while D and trimming were determined from the DNA. Within this sample are 150,000 to 200,000 clones, with nearly 80% of them counted one time only. The ten largest clones capture around 6.1% of the sample.

The cohort consisted of hundreds of healthy bone marrow donors. At the time of sampling, every cohort member was nominally healthy, though immune exposures that went unrecorded were likely present. The donor tested CMV seropositive and was one of the 289 seropositive cohort members. A peripheral blood sample was collected from each donor, and TCR beta sequencing was performed on peripheral blood mononuclear cells. Genomic DNA extraction from the blood cell samples was performed with the Qiagen DNeasy Blood Extraction Kit. The CDR3, from cysteine to phenylalanine, totals 15 residues. CDR3 DNA only is kept here, 45 bases in frame from base 1. Relative to germline, V is missing 5 bases and J is missing 1 base, with 3 bases of the junction outside any gene match. CDR1 and CDR2 (LNHDA, SQIVND) derive from the germline V gene (reference sequence).

This sequence uses TRBV19 and TRBJ2-4, and 9 junctional nucleotides match TRBD2. This TCR came from a woman aged 25 to 45 in good health and CMV-seropositive. Material for sequencing was PBMCs. The sequenced DNA: TGTGCCAGTAGTGGAAGCGGGAGGGCCAAAAACATTCAGTACTTC. Translated, it gives CASSGSGRAKNIQYF.